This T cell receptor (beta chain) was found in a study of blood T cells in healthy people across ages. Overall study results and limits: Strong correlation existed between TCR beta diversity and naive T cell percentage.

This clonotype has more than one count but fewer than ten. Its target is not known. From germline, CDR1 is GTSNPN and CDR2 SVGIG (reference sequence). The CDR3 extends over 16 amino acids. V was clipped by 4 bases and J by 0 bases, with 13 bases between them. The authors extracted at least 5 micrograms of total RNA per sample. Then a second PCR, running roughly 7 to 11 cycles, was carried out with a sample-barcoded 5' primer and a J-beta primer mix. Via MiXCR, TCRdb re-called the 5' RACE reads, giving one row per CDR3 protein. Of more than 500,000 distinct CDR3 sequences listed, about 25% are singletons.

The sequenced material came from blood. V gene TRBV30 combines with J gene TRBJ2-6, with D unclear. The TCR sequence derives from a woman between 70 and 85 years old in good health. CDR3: CAWKRRVPSGANVLTF. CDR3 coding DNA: TGTGCCTGGAAAAGACGGGTACCCTCTGGGGCCAACGTCCTGACTTTC.